This T cell receptor (beta chain) comes out of a study of shared clonotypes between healthy human individuals (dated by TCRdb to 2018 to 2020). At the level of the whole study: A couple of women and a few men aged 18 to 49 years were included in the cohort. Libraries were prepared and TCR repertoires were sequenced by different laboratories using diverse techniques, in order to increase sequencing depth and limit assay-specific biases. To estimate repertoire size and how much clonotype sharing occurs between individuals, the study deeply sequenced the blood TCR repertoires of about five healthy adults. Per donor, leukapheresis produced somewhere between about 0.85 and 8.9 billion PBMCs. Per donor, three plates each were used for CD4 naive and CD4 memory, two for CD8 naive, and one for CD8 memory.

CD8 naive samples were obtained by positive selection for CCR7 among CD45RO-negative cells, yielding a CD45RA+CCR7+ population from which TemRA cells were excluded. The donors were healthy, HIV-negative adults with no recently reported acute infections or vaccinations. Every donor was a Caucasian adult living in Nashville, Tennessee, USA. Blood was collected by leukapheresis, and PBMCs were isolated by Ficoll-Histopaque density gradient centrifugation and then cryopreserved in liquid nitrogen vapor phase. Analytical flow cytometry was used to check the purity and quantity of every magnetically sorted T cell population. Each sorted fraction had its genomic DNA isolated and then quantified by UV absorbance on a Nanodrop 2000c. Points the paper makes about the study in general: Across four donors, approximately 5% of naive CD4, 3% to 4% of naive CD8, under 2.5% of memory CD4, and 0.4% of memory CD8 clonotypes were shared. Rarefaction of sorted-subset datasets indicated incomplete sequencing despite the large sequencing depth. Larger estimated clonotype richness was generally found for naive subsets than for memory subsets. Compared with non-shared clonotypes, clonotypes shared by all four sorted-subset donors had higher generation probabilities. Only blood was sampled, and tissue TCR repertoires likely differ from those in blood. Because the study included a small number of donors, the genetic and exposure-history diversity represented was limited. Pairwise subsampling indicated that sequencing depth was expected to affect the degree of clonotype sharing among donors.

Using the deep immunoSEQ assay, multiplex PCR amplified TCR CDR3 regions from genomic DNA. For each cell subset, the extracted genomic DNA was distributed evenly across all wells of several immunoSEQ 96-well plates, and each plate served as one replicate. For sorted subsets, 150 to 250 ng of genomic DNA, equivalent to roughly 33,000 T cell genomes, went into each replicate PCR. Purified libraries were quantified with a Qubit 3.0 fluorometer, sized on a Bioanalyzer 2100, and re-quantified with the KAPA Library Quantification kit. Every immunoSEQ 96-well plate was sequenced on a separate single-read 150-cycle Illumina NextSeq 550 flow cell. Turning to the authors' computational methods: Because the immunoSEQ output included only junctional sequences and no quality scores, the filtering could not be the same as the filtering used for full-length reads. Sequences were annotated with PyIR, a Python wrapper for IgBLAST v1.9, and V/J genes and CDR3 were assigned using IMGT germline references. Reads with weak V/J assignments (E-value above 1e-6), missing CDR3, stop codons, out-of-frame junctions, or ambiguous translated residues were removed. A V3J clonotype was defined by an identical inferred V gene, J gene, and CDR3 amino acid sequence. Percentage overlap between repertoires was calculated by dividing the number of shared unique clonotypes by the size of the smaller repertoire. Three approaches were used to assess repertoire richness: RTK rarefaction, the Chao1 estimator, and Recon v2.1 estimates of unobserved clonotypes. For all TCRbeta clonotypes obtained by the gDNA method from a handful of donors, generation probabilities were computed with OLGA. The source is immuneACCESS, and TCRdb retained only in-frame sequences with V and J called. Part of the clones is not carried over; for the studies checked, unresolved V genes explain less than half of this, and the remainder is unexplained. That table gives V, J and clone size, and the DNA gave D and trimming. For this sample there are about 2 million clones; about 95% appear just once. The ten largest clones add up to around 1.2% of the sample.

The V end gives up 2 bases and the J end 5 bases, leaving 9 bases in the junction not matched to a gene. The germline V gene (reference sequence) yields MNHEY for CDR1 and SMNVEV for CDR2. The cysteine opens and the phenylalanine closes a CDR3 of 15 amino acids. Only CDR3 DNA remains: 45 bases, in frame from the first base. In the case of this clone: Its antigen is still unknown. No per-base quality is available; no much larger clone lies one base away.

Recombination connected TRBV27 to TRBJ2-7, and 7 bases in between align with TRBD1. The receptor was isolated from a man aged 18 to 29 in good health. Sequenced sample: naive CD8+ T cells sorted from blood. Explained via the paper, the cell subset or site label denotes: CD45RA+CCR7+. In nucleotides, the sequence is TGTGCCAGCAGTTTACTACACAGGGGTGGGAACGAGCAGTACTTC. This is translated as CASSLLHRGGNEQYF.